This TCR beta chain was captured in a study of blood T cell repertoires in COVID-19. Between the trimmed V and J ends, which lost 7 bases and 0 bases, there was a span of 5 bases. This CDR3 is built from 12 residues. Germline V gene data show CDR1 as ENHRY and CDR2 as SYGVKD. Assay: immunoSEQ multiplex PCR; the TCRdb copy retains only in-frame clones and omits some. The sample lists some 130,000 clones; about three quarters were seen once. The chain carries TRBV10-3 and TRBJ2-3; D remains ambiguous. This sequence was found in a man older than 75 with acute or convalescent COVID-19. Material for sequencing was peripheral blood. As DNA, the CDR3 is TGTGCCATCAAAGAGAGCACAGATACGCAGTATTTT. Translation: CAIKESTDTQYF.